The sequence of this T cell receptor beta chain was determined in a study of cytomegalovirus exposure and HLA in healthy donors. This CDR3 has 15 amino acids. V was cut by 7 bases and J by 1 base, with 16 bases left in between. Looked up from germline, CDR1 is MNHNS and CDR2 is SASEGT. Clones were read by immunoSEQ multiplex PCR, and TCRdb kept only the in-frame ones, dropping some. The sample has roughly 250,000 clones, approximately 86% seen once. The receptor comes from a woman aged 25-40 years in good health and CMV-seropositive. Sequencing input: PBMCs. The V and J genes are TRBV6-1 and TRBJ1-1, with D possibly matching TRBD1 (6 bases). The CDR3 bases are TGTGCCAGCACTAGACAGGTTATCGAGAACACTGAAGCTTTCTTT. Its translation is CASTRQVIENTEAFF.